This TCR beta chain is drawn from a study of regulatory T cells in long-lasting Graves disease. Findings of the study overall: Whereas new patients shared 966 public clonotypes, persistent patients shared more, at under 3,500.

Details on this clonotype: Its antigen is still unknown.

Time point here: newly diagnosed GD, antithyroid drugs for less than 3 months. PBMCs provided the RNA from which the TCR library was made. Researchers made TCR beta libraries by using iRepertoire HTBI primers and running Arm-PCR on CDR3 regions. Using its own MiXCR run on the multiplex PCR reads, TCRdb lists one record per CDR3 protein. The sample yields 520,000 or so distinct CDR3 sequences, approximately 12% seen once. These records were also assigned to another study, of T cells in Graves' hyperthyroidism and ophthalmopathy.

The TCR was taken from a young woman with Graves disease. The sample consisted of peripheral blood mononuclear cells (PBMCs), taken at new diagnosis, from a patient treated with antithyroid drugs.

The CDR3 region has the DNA TGTGCCAGCAGCTTATTCCTTCCTAGCGGGATATACGAGCAGTACTTC. It yields the protein CASSLFLPSGIYEQYF. The V gene is TRBV7-3, the J gene TRBJ2-7; 9 positions match TRBD2. The CDR3 is 16 amino acids. V shed 2 bases, J shed 4 bases, and the junction held 9 bases outside the gene matches. Germline V gene sequence: CDR1 SGHTA, CDR2 FQGTGA.